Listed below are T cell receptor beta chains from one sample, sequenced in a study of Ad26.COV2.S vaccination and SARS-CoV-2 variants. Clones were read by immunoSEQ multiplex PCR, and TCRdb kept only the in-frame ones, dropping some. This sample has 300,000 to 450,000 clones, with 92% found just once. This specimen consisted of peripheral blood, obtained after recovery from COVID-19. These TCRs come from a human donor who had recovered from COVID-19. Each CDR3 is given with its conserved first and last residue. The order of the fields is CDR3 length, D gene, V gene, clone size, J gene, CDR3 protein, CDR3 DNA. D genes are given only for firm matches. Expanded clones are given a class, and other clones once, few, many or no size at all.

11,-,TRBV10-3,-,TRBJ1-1,CATRGGTEAFF,TGTGCCACCCGGGGGGGCACTGAAGCTTTCTTT
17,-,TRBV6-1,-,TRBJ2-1,CASSEAGYRDISHEQFF,TGTGCCAGCAGTGAAGCGGGATACCGGGACATTTCGCATGAGCAGTTCTTC
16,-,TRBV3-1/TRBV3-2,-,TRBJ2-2,CASSPRQGSFTGELFF,TGTGCCAGCAGCCCGCGGCAGGGGTCCTTCACCGGGGAGCTGTTTTTT
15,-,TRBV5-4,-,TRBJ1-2,CASSLQTHGRAVYTF,TGTGCCAGCAGCCTGCAAACGCATGGCAGGGCTGTCTACACCTTC
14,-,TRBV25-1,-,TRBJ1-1,CASSDLRGGTEAFF,TGTGCCAGCAGTGATCTCAGGGGAGGGACTGAAGCTTTCTTT
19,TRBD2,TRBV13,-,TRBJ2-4,CASSLSPVAGAVAKNIQYF,TGTGCCAGCAGCTTAAGTCCGGTAGCGGGGGCCGTAGCCAAAAACATTCAGTACTTC
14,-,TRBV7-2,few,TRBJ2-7,CASSLNPGLYEQYF,TGTGCCAGCAGCTTGAATCCGGGGCTCTACGAGCAGTACTTC
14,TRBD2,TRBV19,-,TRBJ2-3,CASSVGTSKDTQYF,TGTGCCAGTAGTGTCGGGACTAGCAAGGATACGCAGTATTTT
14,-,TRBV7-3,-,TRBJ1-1,CASSPQGASTEAFF,TGTGCCAGCAGCCCCCAAGGGGCTTCCACTGAAGCTTTCTTT
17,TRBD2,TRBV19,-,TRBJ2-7,CASSIRPGEGILYEQYF,TGTGCCAGTAGTATCCGTCCCGGGGAGGGTATTCTCTACGAGCAGTACTTC
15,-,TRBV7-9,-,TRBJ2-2,CASSSPGRTTGELFF,TGTGCCAGCAGCTCCCCGGGGAGAACCACCGGGGAGCTGTTTTTT
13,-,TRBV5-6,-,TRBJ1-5,CASSLYGNQPQHF,TGTGCCAGCAGCTTGTATGGGAATCAGCCCCAGCATTTT
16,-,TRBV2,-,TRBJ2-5,CASSPLALPADSTQYF,TGTGCCAGCTCCCCCTTGGCCCTCCCCGCGGACTCGACCCAGTACTTC
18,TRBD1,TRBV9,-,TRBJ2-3,CASSARVGRGTPTDTQYF,TGTGCCAGCAGCGCGAGGGTAGGCAGGGGGACCCCCACAGATACGCAGTATTTT
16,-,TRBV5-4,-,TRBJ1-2,CASSRGTEAYSYGYTF,TGTGCCAGCAGCAGAGGGACCGAGGCATACAGCTATGGCTACACCTTC
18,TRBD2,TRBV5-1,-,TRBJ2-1,CASSLGIPLTSGGNEQFF,TGCGCCAGCAGCTTGGGGATACCCCTAACTAGCGGGGGGAATGAGCAGTTCTTC
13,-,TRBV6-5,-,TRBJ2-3,CASTQKITDTQYF,TGTGCCAGCACCCAAAAGATTACAGATACGCAGTATTTT
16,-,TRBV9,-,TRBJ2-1,CASSVDPRSSYNEQFF,TGTGCCAGCAGCGTAGACCCCCGAAGCTCCTACAATGAGCAGTTCTTC
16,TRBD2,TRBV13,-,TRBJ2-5,CASSQTKRGGGETQYF,TGTGCCAGCAGCCAGACCAAACGGGGGGGCGGAGAGACCCAGTACTTC
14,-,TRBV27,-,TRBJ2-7,CASTRSGKNYEQYF,TGTGCCAGCACCAGATCCGGGAAGAACTACGAGCAGTACTTC
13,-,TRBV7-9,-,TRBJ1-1,CASSFAKWAEAFF,TGTGCCAGCAGCTTCGCCAAGTGGGCTGAAGCTTTCTTT
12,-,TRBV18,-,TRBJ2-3,CASSPFGDTQYF,TGTGCCAGCTCACCATTTGGGGATACGCAGTATTTT
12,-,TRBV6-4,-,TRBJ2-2,CASRGSTGELFF,TGTGCCAGCAGGGGTTCCACCGGGGAGCTGTTTTTT
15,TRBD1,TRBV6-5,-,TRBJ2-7,CASSNPGTGFYEQYF,TGTGCCAGCAGTAACCCCGGGACAGGATTCTACGAGCAGTACTTC
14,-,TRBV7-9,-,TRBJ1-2,CASSYDGTDYGYTF,TGTGCCAGCAGCTATGATGGGACGGATTATGGCTACACCTTC
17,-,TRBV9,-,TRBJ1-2,CASSVAPGRPVDYGYTF,TGTGCCAGCAGCGTAGCCCCTGGAAGACCGGTGGACTATGGCTACACCTTC
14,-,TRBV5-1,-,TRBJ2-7,CASSSLGGSYEQYF,TGCGCCAGCAGCTCCCTGGGGGGCTCCTACGAGCAGTACTTC
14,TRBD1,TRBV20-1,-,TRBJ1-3,CSASRGQARNTIYF,TGCAGTGCTAGTCGGGGACAGGCCAGAAACACCATATATTTT